This T cell receptor (beta chain) was profiled in a study of CD8+ T cells in alopecia areata. cDNA serving as the sequencing template came from extracted, reverse transcribed RNA. Here immunoSEQ multiplex PCR was the method, and the copy in TCRdb shows in-frame clones only, minus some. Of roughly 190,000 clones in the sample, roughly three fifths were seen once. Worth noting for this clone: Its target is not known.

The study, taken as a whole, reports: The study found that many expanded lesional clones persisted in scalp and blood during tofacitinib. Higher clonality was seen in lesional scalp than in normal scalp, especially in alopecia totalis/universalis. Scalp clonality and expanded CD8+ clones among the top 100 were significantly decreased by tofacitinib.

Indicated treatment: oral pan-JAK inhibitor, 5-10 mg twice daily. The researchers isolated CD4+ and CD8+ T cells from PBMCs by sorting. Germline V lookup: CDR1 LNHNV, CDR2 YYDKDF (reference sequence). CDR3 length: 12 residues. V was pared by 0 bases and J by 6 bases, with 5 bases between. This TCR was sampled from a human donor with alopecia areata. Material: CD4+ T cells sorted from blood, obtained at week 4, from a patient treated with tofacitinib. The chain recombines TRBV15 with TRBJ1-2; the D is unclear. The CDR3 region has the DNA TGTGCCACCAGCAGAGACAGCGATGGCTACACCTTC. Protein sequence: CATSRDSDGYTF.